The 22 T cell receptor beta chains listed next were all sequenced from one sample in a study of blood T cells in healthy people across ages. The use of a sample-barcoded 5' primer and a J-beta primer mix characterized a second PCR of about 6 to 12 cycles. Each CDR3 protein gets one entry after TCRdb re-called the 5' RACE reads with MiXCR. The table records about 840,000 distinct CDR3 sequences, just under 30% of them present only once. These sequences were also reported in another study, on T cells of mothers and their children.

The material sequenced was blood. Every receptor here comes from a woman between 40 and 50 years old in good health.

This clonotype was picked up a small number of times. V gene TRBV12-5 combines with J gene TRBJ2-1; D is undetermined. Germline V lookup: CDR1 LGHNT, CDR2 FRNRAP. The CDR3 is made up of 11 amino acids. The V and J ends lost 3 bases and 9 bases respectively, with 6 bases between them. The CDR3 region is CASGFPGEQFF. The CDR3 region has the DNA TGTGCTAGTGGTTTCCCAGGTGAGCAGTTCTTC.

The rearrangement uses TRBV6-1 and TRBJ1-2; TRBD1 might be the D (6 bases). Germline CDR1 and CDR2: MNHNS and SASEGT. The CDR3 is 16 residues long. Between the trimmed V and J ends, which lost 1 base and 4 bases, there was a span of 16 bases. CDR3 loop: CASSEEGETGSYGYTF. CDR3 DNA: TGTGCCAGCAGTGAAGAGGGGGAAACAGGGAGCTATGGCTACACCTTC.

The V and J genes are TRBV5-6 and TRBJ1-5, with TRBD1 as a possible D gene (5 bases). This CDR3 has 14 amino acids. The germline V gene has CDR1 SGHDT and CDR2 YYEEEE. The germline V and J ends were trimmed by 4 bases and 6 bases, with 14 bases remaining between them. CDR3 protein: CASSPRGALQPQHF. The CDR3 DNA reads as TGTGCCAGCAGCCCCCGAGGGGCCCTTCAGCCCCAGCATTTT.

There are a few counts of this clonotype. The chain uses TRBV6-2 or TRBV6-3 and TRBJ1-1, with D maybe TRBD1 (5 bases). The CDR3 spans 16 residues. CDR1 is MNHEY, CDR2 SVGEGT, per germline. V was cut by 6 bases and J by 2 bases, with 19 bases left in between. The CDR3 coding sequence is TGTGCCAGCAGACTCCTAATCGACAGCCTCAACACTGAAGCTTTCTTT. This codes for CASRLLIDSLNTEAFF.

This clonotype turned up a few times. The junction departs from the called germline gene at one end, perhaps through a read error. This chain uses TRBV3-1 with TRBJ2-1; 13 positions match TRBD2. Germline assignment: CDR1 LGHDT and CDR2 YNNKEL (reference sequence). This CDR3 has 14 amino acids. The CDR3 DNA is TGTGCCAACAGCCCACTAGCGGGGGGGAATGAGCAGTTCTTC. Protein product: CANSPLAGGNEQFF.

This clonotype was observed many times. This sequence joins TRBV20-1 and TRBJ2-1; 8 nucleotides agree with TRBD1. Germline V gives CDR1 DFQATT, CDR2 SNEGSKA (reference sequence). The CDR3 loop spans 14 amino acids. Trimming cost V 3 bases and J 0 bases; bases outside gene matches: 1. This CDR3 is CSARDRVSYNEQFF. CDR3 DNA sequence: TGCAGTGCTAGGGACAGGGTCTCCTACAATGAGCAGTTCTTC.

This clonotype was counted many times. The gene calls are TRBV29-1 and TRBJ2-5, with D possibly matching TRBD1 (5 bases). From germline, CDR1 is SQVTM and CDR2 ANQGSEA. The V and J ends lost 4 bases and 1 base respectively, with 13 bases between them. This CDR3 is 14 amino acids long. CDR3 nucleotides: TGCAGCGTTGCGCGAGTAGGGGCCCAAGAGACCCAGTACTTC. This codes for CSVARVGAQETQYF. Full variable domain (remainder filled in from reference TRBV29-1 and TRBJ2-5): SAVISQKPSRDICQRGTSLTIQCQVDSQVTMMFWYRQQPGQSLTLIATANQGSEATYESGFVIDKFPISRPNLTFSTLTVSNMSPEDSSIYLCSVARVGAQETQYFGPGTRLLVL.

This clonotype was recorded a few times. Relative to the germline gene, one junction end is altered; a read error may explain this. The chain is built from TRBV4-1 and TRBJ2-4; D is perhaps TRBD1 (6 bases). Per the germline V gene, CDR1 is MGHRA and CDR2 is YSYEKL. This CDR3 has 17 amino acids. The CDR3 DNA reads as TGCACCAGCAGCCAAGTTCCAGGGGCAATAGCCAAAAACATTCAGTACTTC. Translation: CTSSQVPGAIAKNIQYF.

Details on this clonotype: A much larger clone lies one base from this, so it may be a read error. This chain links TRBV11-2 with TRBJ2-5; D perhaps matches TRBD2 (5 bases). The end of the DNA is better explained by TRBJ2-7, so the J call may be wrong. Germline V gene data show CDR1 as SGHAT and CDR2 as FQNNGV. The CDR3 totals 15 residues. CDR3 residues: CASSLSDRRNYEQYF. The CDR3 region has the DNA TGTGCCAGCAGCTTAAGTGATAGGAGGAACTACGAGCAGTACTTC.

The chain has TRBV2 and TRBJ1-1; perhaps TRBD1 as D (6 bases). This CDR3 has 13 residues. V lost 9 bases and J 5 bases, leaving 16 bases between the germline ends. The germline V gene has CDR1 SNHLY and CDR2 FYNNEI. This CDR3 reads CASSQGEGTEAFF. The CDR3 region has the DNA TGTGCCAGTTCACAGGGCGAGGGGACTGAAGCTTTCTTT.

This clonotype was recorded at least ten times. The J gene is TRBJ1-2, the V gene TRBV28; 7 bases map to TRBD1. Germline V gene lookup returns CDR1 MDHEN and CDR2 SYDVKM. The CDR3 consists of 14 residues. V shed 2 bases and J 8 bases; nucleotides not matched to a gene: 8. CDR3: CASSLLTDRVGYTF. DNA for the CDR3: TGTGCCAGCAGTTTACTGACTGACAGGGTGGGCTACACCTTC.

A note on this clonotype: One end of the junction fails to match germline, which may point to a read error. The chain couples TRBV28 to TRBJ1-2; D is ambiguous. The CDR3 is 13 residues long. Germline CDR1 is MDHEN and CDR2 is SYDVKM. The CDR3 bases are TGTGCCAGCTGTGACACCCGCGTTTATGGCTACATCTTC. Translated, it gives CASCDTRVYGYIF.

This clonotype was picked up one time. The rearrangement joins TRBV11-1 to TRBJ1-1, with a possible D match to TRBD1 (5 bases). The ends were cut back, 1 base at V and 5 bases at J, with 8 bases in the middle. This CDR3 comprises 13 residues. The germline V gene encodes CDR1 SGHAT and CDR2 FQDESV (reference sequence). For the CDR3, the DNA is TGTGCCAGCAGCTTAGGACAGTGGACTGAAGCTTTCTTT. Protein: CASSLGQWTEAFF.

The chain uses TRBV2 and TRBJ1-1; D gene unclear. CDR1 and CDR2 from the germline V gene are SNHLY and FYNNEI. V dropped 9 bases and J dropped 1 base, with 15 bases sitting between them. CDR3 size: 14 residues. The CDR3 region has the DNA TGTGCCAGTCCCAGCGAACTTACGAACACTGAAGCTTTCTTT. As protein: CASPSELTNTEAFF.

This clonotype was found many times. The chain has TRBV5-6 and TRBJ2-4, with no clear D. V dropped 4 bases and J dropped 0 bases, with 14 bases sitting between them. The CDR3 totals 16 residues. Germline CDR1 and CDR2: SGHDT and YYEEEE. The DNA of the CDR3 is TGTGCCAGCAGCAAGGTAGAACTCTTAGCCAAAAACATTCAGTACTTC. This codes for CASSKVELLAKNIQYF.

The CDR3 DNA follows: TGTGCCAGCAGTTTCCCGCCGCCGGGTTCGTACGAGCAGTACTTC. Its protein is CASSFPPPGSYEQYF. The chain combines TRBV28 with TRBJ2-7; D unclear. V was cut by 3 bases and J by 4 bases, with 16 bases left in between. The length of the CDR3 is 15 residues. Germline V gives CDR1 MDHEN, CDR2 SYDVKM.

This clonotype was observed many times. CDR3 nucleotide sequence: TGTGCCACCAGCAGAGTAGCGGATACGCAGTATTTT. It encodes CATSRVADTQYF. The chain combines TRBV15 with TRBJ2-3; D perhaps matches TRBD2 (5 bases). There are 12 residues in the CDR3. The germline CDR1 and CDR2 sequences are LNHNV and YYDKDF (reference sequence). V was cut by 1 base and J by 6 bases, with 5 bases left in between.

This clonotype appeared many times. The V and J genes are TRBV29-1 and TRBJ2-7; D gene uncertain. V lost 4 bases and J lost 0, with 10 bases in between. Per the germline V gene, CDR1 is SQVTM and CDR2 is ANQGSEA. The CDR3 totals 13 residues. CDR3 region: CSVAKRSSYEQYF. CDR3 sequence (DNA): TGCAGCGTTGCTAAAAGGAGCTCCTACGAGCAGTACTTC.

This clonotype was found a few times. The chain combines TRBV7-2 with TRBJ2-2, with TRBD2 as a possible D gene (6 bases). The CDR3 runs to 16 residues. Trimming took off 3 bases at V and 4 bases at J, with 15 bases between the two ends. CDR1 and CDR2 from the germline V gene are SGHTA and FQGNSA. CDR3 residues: CASSFYGGWGTGELFF. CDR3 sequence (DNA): TGTGCCAGCAGCTTCTATGGGGGGTGGGGCACCGGGGAGCTGTTTTTT.

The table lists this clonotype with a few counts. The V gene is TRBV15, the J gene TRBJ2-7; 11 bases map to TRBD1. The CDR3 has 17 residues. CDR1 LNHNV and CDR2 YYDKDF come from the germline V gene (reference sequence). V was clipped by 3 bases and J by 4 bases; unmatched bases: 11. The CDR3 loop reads CATSRDLGTGGAYEQYF. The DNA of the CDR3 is TGTGCCACCAGCAGGGACCTAGGGACAGGGGGGGCGTACGAGCAGTACTTC. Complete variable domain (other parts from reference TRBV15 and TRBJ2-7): DAMVIQNPRYQVTQFGKPVTLSCSQTLNHNVMYWYQQKSSQAPKLLFHYYDKDFNNEADTPDNFQSRRPNTSFCFLDIRSPGLGDTAMYLCATSRDLGTGGAYEQYFGPGTRLTVT.

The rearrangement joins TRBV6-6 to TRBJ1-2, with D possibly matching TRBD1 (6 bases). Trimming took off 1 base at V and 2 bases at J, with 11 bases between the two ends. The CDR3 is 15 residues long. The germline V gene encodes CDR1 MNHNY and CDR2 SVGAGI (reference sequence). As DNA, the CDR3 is TGTGCCAGCAGTTACTGGGACAACCAGAACTATGGCTACACCTTC. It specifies CASSYWDNQNYGYTF.

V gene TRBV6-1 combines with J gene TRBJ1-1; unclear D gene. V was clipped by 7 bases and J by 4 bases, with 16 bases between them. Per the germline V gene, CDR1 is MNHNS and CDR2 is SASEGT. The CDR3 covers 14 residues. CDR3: CASNLGKGGTEAFF. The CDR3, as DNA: TGTGCCAGCAATTTGGGAAAGGGAGGCACTGAAGCTTTCTTT.